What follows is one T cell receptor beta chain and its context. Antigen unknown. This table comes from immunoSEQ multiplex PCR, and its TCRdb copy is limited to in-frame clones, with some not included. The data hold tens of thousands of clones, with about 82% observed a single time. Deletions cut 2 bases from V and 0 bases from J, with 14 bases between. The germline V gene encodes CDR1 SNHLY and CDR2 FYNNEI. The CDR3 is 16 amino acids. The data were obtained in a study of OX40 agonist ivuxolimab in advanced cancers. Study background: Hepatocellular carcinoma, melanoma, renal cell or head and neck cancer was diagnosed in the dose-escalation patients. Checkpoint inhibitors had been given previously to approximately 41% of patients. Three partial responders included one hepatocellular carcinoma patient and two cutaneous melanoma patients. Study-wide points: The mean number of expanded clones was higher in CD8+ T cells than in CD4+.

The chain employs TRBV2 and TRBJ2-7; D call uncertain. The TCR originated in an adult with an advanced solid tumor such as melanoma, head and neck, liver or kidney cancer. The specimen was CD4+ or CD8+ T cells sorted from blood, collected in a trial of the OX40 agonist ivuxolimab. The CDR3 nucleotides read TGTGCCAGCAGTGAACCGTCGCGCCGGAGCTCCTACGAGCAGTACTTC. It encodes CASSEPSRRSSYEQYF.